The clone carrying this TCR beta chain came up many times. Its specificity is not known. Trimming took off 6 bases at V and 3 bases at J, with 15 bases between the two ends. The length of the CDR3 is 15 residues. From germline, CDR1 is SGHTA and CDR2 FQGNSA. This sample was taken from a study of quantifying T cell responses using KT2 cells. Overall study context: TCR alpha and beta constant-region primers primed reverse transcription of RNA. Study-wide results and caveats: Detection of KT2 sequences held at the lowest tested level, about one cell per 100,000 PBMC.

A single-stranded UMI oligo with SP2 sequence was ligated to cDNA 3' ends. The first PCR ran 3 to 5 cycles with an equimolar RC1.1 and RC1.2 beta primer mix. Each CDR3 protein is one row after TCRdb ran MiXCR on the UMI-ligation and nested PCR reads. The sample includes about 33,000 distinct CDR3 sequences, 10% of them seen just once. The specimen was PBMCs spiked with cells of the T cell clone KT2. The sequence was collected from a human donor. The chain combines TRBV7-2 with TRBJ2-1; D is perhaps TRBD1 or TRBD2 (5 bases each). The CDR3 DNA reads as TGTGCCAGCAGTGAACGGGGCGTAAACTACAATGAGCAGTTCTTC. This sequence encodes CASSERGVNYNEQFF.